Sequencing of this T cell receptor (beta chain) was carried out in a study of T cell responses to AZD1222 COVID-19 vaccine (dated by TCRdb to the early 2020s). As for the study more broadly: AZD1222 recipients whose second dose came at about 4 weeks and those whose second dose came at about 12 weeks were combined into one group, since spike-specific TCR depth and breadth did not differ between the two schedules. A total of about 250 trial participants underwent TCR sequencing, of whom some 200 had received two doses of AZD1222 and roughly 26 had received two doses of the MenACWY control vaccine. Enrollment into the trials was organized by age into subgroups of 18-55, 56-69 and 70-plus years, and those subgroups contained approximately 150, 30 and 60 TCR-sequenced participants, respectively.

Note on this clone: This receptor's antigen is unknown. Base qualities were left out, and no much larger clone turns up one base away.

Paper-wide results and their limitations: Participants were mostly white British, with more females than males. The authors suggested clonal diversity may have been underestimated. Reportedly, close to half of the unique spike-specific TCRs recognized epitopes lying outside the regions that are mutated in the B.1.351 and B.1.1.7 variants. Conclusions about previously exposed vaccinees were limited because only six AZD1222 recipients were SARS-CoV-2 seropositive at baseline. In the small 56-69-year group, the increase in depth fell short of significance, most likely because of low power. Vaccine-associated CD4 TCRs spanned the whole spike protein, with dominant responses in regions 160-218 and 743-854. Because no day 14 peak-response samples were available, repertoires were characterized only after the peak T cell response. After two AZD1222 doses, spike-specific TCR breadth and depth were significantly higher than at day 0 and than in MenACWY recipients.

A distance of 11 bases separates the germline ends of V and J, which lose 6 bases and 2 bases respectively. The germline V gene sets CDR1 to MDHEN and CDR2 to SYDVKM. The cysteine opens and the phenylalanine closes a CDR3 of 13 amino acids. The CDR3 DNA has 39 bases and is translated from base 1. Reading the label with the study, this specimen's time point is: baseline before first vaccination. The vaccinee samples were drawn from two UK trials, COV001 and COV002, one of which was a single-blind randomized controlled phase 2/3 trial testing AZD1222 (ChAdOx1 nCoV-19) in healthy adults. Trial participant PBMC samples were collected at day 0 and day 28 after the second dose for TCRbeta chain sequencing. The CDR3 regions of human TCRbeta chains were analyzed by immunosequencing. In the paper's pipeline: Repertoire TCRs were checked for matches against a reference library of SARS-CoV-2-specific TCRs that had been generated using the MIRA antigen-specificity platform. Breadth was defined as the fraction of unique TCRs that were SARS-CoV-2-associated, and depth was defined as the fraction of total T cells that were SARS-CoV-2-associated. Using the MIRA data, each spike-specific TCR was assigned both to the spike region to which the TCR was reactive and to a CD4 or CD8 class. Log10-transformed breadth and depth values were compared by one-way ANOVA with Sidak's multiple comparisons tests. This immuneACCESS table, as held by TCRdb, lists in-frame sequences with V and J called but not all clones. Of the missing ones, under half trace to an unresolved V gene in checked studies; the others have no known cause. The V and J calls and clone size are taken from that table; D and trimming were inferred from the DNA. The sample has 100,000 to 150,000 clones on record, 80% to 90% of them singletons. Of the sample, approximately 7% falls within the top ten clones.

This receptor was taken from an adult in good health. The chain couples TRBV28 to TRBJ2-7; too little of a D gene remains to name it. The sample here was peripheral blood, taken on day 0 of AZD1222 vaccination. The CDR3 corresponds to CASSRSSTYEQYF. The bases read TGTGCCAGCAGCCGAAGTAGTACCTACGAGCAGTACTTC.